This T cell receptor beta chain was recovered during a study of blood T cell repertoires in COVID-19. Across the whole study: Acute-phase and convalescent COVID-19 samples originated in the United States, Italy and Spain. PBMCs, B-cell-depleted T cells, or T cells provided the cDNA or gDNA that made up the material.

Original data processing: Amplification with reference gene primers provided the estimates of nucleated cell counts. Repertoires were generated with immunoSEQ multiplex PCR, while TCRdb's copy carries only in-frame clones and drops some. That table gives V, J and clone size, and the DNA gave D and trimming. The data show 250,000 or so clones, nearly 90% seen once. Germline V lookup: CDR1 LNHNV, CDR2 YYDKDF (reference sequence). With 1 base removed from V and 5 bases from J, the gap between germline ends came to 20 bases. The CDR3 extends over 17 amino acids. The receptor was derived from a woman between 40 and 55 years old who had recovered from COVID-19. The chain recombines TRBV15 with TRBJ1-1; a possible D gene is TRBD1 (5 bases). The material sequenced was peripheral blood. The CDR3 region has the DNA TGTGCCACCAGCAGAGTTGAAAACGGGGGTCGTCGAACTGAAGCTTTCTTT. This codes for CATSRVENGGRRTEAFF.